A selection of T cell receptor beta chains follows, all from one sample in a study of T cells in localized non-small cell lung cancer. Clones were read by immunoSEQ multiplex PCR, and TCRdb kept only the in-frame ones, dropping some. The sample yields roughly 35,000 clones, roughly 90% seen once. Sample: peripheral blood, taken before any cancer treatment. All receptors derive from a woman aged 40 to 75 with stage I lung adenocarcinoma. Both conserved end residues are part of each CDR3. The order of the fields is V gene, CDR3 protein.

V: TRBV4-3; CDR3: CASSRERGGQPQHF
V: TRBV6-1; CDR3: CASSERANTEAFF
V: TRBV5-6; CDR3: CASNRGPETQYF
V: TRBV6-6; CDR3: CASSSSNYNEQFF
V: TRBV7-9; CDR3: CASSLGGIQAGNTIYF
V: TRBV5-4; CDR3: CASTESQQGGEAFF
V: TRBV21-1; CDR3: CASSNPGTGISGNTIYF
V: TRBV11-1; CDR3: CASSSETGVHNEQFF
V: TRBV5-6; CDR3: CASSRWTGSTDTQYF
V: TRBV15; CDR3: CATSRDSGTGGYEQYF
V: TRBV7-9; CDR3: CASSLGQGFGYTF
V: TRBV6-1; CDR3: CASSEPGALTGELFF
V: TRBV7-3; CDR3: CASSKASGGGTGELFF
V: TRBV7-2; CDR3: CASRAPGRGTEAFF
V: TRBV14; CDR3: CASSQDAARSSTDTQYF
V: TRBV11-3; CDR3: CASSRDKGEQYF
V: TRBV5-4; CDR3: CASSLVAGKDEKLFF
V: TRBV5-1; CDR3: CASSLGDRGLHSPLHF
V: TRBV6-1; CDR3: CASSWTGEAQPQHF
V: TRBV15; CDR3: CATSRGSGTLREQYF
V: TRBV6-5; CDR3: CASSYSQRSYGYTF
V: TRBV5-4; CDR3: CASSLRVAGFIYEQYF
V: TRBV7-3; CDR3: CASSLGLYPASSTDTQYF
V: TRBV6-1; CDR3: CASSEVSFPGFPYIVGYTF
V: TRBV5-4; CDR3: CASRQGVGENQPQHF
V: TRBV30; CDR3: CAWSAESSYEQYF
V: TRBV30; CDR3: CAWKPGKGETQYF
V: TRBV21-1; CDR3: CASSIRPDGNTIYF
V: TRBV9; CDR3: CASSVTVKSYEQYF
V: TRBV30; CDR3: CAWDRQGMAEKLFF
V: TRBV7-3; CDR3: CASTLGGFVFSSYEQYF
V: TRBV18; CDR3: CASSRGGGVDTQYF
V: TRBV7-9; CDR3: CASSRGQRAIQYF
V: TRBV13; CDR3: CASSVFGRGGGAHEQYF
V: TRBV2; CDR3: CASRPGQGIEKLFF
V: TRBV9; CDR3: CASSKEVSNTGELFF
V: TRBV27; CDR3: CASSLTGSFPNEQFF
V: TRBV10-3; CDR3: CAIKVHITDTQYF
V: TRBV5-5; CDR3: CASSLSGGALYNEQFF
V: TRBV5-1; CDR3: CASSFSDSFNSGELFF
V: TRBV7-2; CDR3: CASSPIGTGRSYEQYF
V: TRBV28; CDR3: CASSFRIVNTGELFF
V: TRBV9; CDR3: CASSVRDRDEQYF
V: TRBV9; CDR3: CASSVTGQANTGELFF
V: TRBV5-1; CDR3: CASSLGASLTPAYEQYF
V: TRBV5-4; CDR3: CASSLTGGAEQYF
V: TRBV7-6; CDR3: CASSLPPRENTEAFF